Listed below are T cell receptor beta chains from one sample, sequenced in a study of T cell repertoires in cytomegalovirus infection. MiXCR was run by TCRdb on the reads, yielding one entry per CDR3 protein. Of about 680,000 distinct CDR3 sequences listed, 20% to 25% are singletons. The sample taken for sequencing was CD8+ T cells from PBMCs. Source of these receptors: a human donor in good health (CMV status not recorded). Some clones in this sample may be carry-over from other donors' samples. CDR3s include the opening cysteine and the closing phenylalanine or tryptophan. The D gene is left open where the match is weak. A row's size may be missing; if present it is once, few, many or a size class.

abundance: -
j_gene: TRBJ2-1
v_gene: TRBV5-6
d_gene: -
CDR3nt: TGTGCCAGCAGCTTGGATCTAGCTAGCATCTACAATGAGCAGTTCTTC
CDR3aa: CASSLDLASIYNEQFF

abundance: few
j_gene: TRBJ1-2
v_gene: TRBV29-1
d_gene: TRBD1
CDR3nt: TGCAGCGTCGTGACAGGGAAAGATGGCTACACCTTC
CDR3aa: CSVVTGKDGYTF

abundance: -
j_gene: TRBJ1-1
v_gene: TRBV27
d_gene: -
CDR3nt: TGTGCCAGCAGCCCGGTCCGGGTAAAGAACACTGAAGCTTTCTTT
CDR3aa: CASSPVRVKNTEAFF

abundance: few
j_gene: TRBJ2-3
v_gene: TRBV28
d_gene: -
CDR3nt: TGTGCCAGCAGTTCCATCCCCCGGGGCCCAGATACGCAGTATTTT
CDR3aa: CASSSIPRGPDTQYF

abundance: -
j_gene: TRBJ1-4
v_gene: TRBV28
d_gene: TRBD1
CDR3nt: TGTGCCAGCAGTCTTAACCCAGGGGGTAATGAAAAACTGTTTTTT
CDR3aa: CASSLNPGGNEKLFF

abundance: -
j_gene: TRBJ2-3
v_gene: TRBV7-9
d_gene: -
CDR3nt: TGTGCCAGCAGTTGGGGGAAAGATACGCAGTATTTT
CDR3aa: CASSWGKDTQYF

abundance: many
j_gene: TRBJ2-7
v_gene: TRBV7-2
d_gene: TRBD1
CDR3nt: TGTGCCAGCAGCTCGATCCAGGGGGCCTACGAGCAGTACTTC
CDR3aa: CASSSIQGAYEQYF

abundance: few
j_gene: TRBJ2-3
v_gene: TRBV6-2/TRBV6-3
d_gene: -
CDR3nt: TGTGCCAGCAGCTGGGGCCTCGCAGATACGCAGTATTTT
CDR3aa: CASSWGLADTQYF

abundance: -
j_gene: TRBJ2-2
v_gene: TRBV2
d_gene: TRBD2
CDR3nt: TGTGCCAGCAGTGTAAGGACTAGCAGCACGAGGGAGCTGTTTTTT
CDR3aa: CASSVRTSSTRELFF

abundance: few
j_gene: TRBJ2-1
v_gene: TRBV7-6
d_gene: TRBD2
CDR3nt: TGTGCCAGCAGCTCACTAGCGGGGGAGACCTACAATGAGCAGTTCTTC
CDR3aa: CASSSLAGETYNEQFF

abundance: few
j_gene: TRBJ2-1
v_gene: TRBV24-1
d_gene: -
CDR3nt: TGTGCCACCAGTGATTTAGAGAGGGGGTACGACAATGAGCAGTTCTTC
CDR3aa: CATSDLERGYDNEQFF

abundance: many
j_gene: TRBJ2-3
v_gene: TRBV12-3/TRBV12-4
d_gene: -
CDR3nt: TGTGCCAGCAGCGTCGACGGAACAACTCCCACCGATACGCAGTATTTT
CDR3aa: CASSVDGTTPTDTQYF

abundance: few
j_gene: TRBJ2-1
v_gene: TRBV4-3
d_gene: -
CDR3nt: TGCGCCAGCAGAGACGGCCCGGAAAGCTCCTACAATGAGCAGTTCTTC
CDR3aa: CASRDGPESSYNEQFF

abundance: few
j_gene: TRBJ2-2
v_gene: TRBV20-1
d_gene: -
CDR3nt: TGCAGTGCTGACAACACCGGGGAGCTGTTTTTT
CDR3aa: CSADNTGELFF

abundance: -
j_gene: TRBJ2-3
v_gene: TRBV7-9
d_gene: TRBD2
CDR3nt: TGTGCCAGCAGCTCCACAAACTTAGCGGGGGGGCCTTCTAGCACAGATACGCAGTATTTT
CDR3aa: CASSSTNLAGGPSSTDTQYF

abundance: many
j_gene: TRBJ2-2
v_gene: TRBV7-2
d_gene: TRBD2
CDR3nt: TGTGCCAGCAGCCCGGGAGGGGCGGACGGGGAGCTGTTTTTT
CDR3aa: CASSPGGADGELFF

abundance: many
j_gene: TRBJ1-2
v_gene: TRBV11-1
d_gene: -
CDR3nt: TGTGCCAGCAGCTATGCTGCTTCGATTGGCTACACCTTC
CDR3aa: CASSYAASIGYTF

abundance: many
j_gene: TRBJ2-7
v_gene: TRBV7-2
d_gene: -
CDR3nt: TGTGCCAGCAGCTTAGCCCATGGCGAGCAGTACTTC
CDR3aa: CASSLAHGEQYF

abundance: few
j_gene: TRBJ2-3
v_gene: TRBV2
d_gene: -
CDR3nt: TGTGCCAGCAGGGGAACCCAACCACGCACAGATACGCAGTATTTT
CDR3aa: CASRGTQPRTDTQYF

abundance: -
j_gene: TRBJ2-7
v_gene: TRBV7-9
d_gene: -
CDR3nt: TGTGCCAGCAGCCCCTGGTCCTCCTACGAGCAGTACTTC
CDR3aa: CASSPWSSYEQYF

abundance: -
j_gene: TRBJ2-1
v_gene: TRBV6-6
d_gene: -
CDR3nt: TGTGCCAGCAGTTACGGACTGCACAGTGAGCAGTTCTTC
CDR3aa: CASSYGLHSEQFF

abundance: -
j_gene: TRBJ1-1
v_gene: TRBV2
d_gene: -
CDR3nt: TGTGCCAGCAGTGACAGTTACAACACTGAAGCTTTCTTT
CDR3aa: CASSDSYNTEAFF

abundance: few
j_gene: TRBJ1-1
v_gene: TRBV7-4
d_gene: -
CDR3nt: TGTGCCAGCAGCTCACCCGGGACAAGCTGGAACACTGAAGCTTTCTTT
CDR3aa: CASSSPGTSWNTEAFF

abundance: many
j_gene: TRBJ1-1
v_gene: TRBV12-3/TRBV12-4
d_gene: -
CDR3nt: TGTGCCAGCAGTCTAGAATACACGGGAATCTACACTGAAGCTTTCTTT
CDR3aa: CASSLEYTGIYTEAFF

abundance: once
j_gene: TRBJ2-7
v_gene: TRBV12-3/TRBV12-4
d_gene: -
CDR3nt: TGTGCCAGCAATTTTTCCTACGTGGACTACGTAGGCCCCTACGAGCAGTACTTC
CDR3aa: CASNFSYVDYVGPYEQYF

abundance: few
j_gene: TRBJ1-2
v_gene: TRBV29-1
d_gene: -
CDR3nt: TGCAGCGTAAGGTCGAAAGGCTACACCTTC
CDR3aa: CSVRSKGYTF

abundance: many
j_gene: TRBJ2-1
v_gene: TRBV27
d_gene: -
CDR3nt: TGTGCCAGCAGTTTATCTGGGGTTGAGCAGTTCTTC
CDR3aa: CASSLSGVEQFF

abundance: many
j_gene: TRBJ1-1
v_gene: TRBV7-6
d_gene: -
CDR3nt: TGTGCCAGCAGCTTTAGGCAGGACACTGAAGCTTTCTTT
CDR3aa: CASSFRQDTEAFF

abundance: few
j_gene: TRBJ2-7
v_gene: TRBV7-9
d_gene: -
CDR3nt: TGTGCCAGCAGCTTAGGAACTCTCGATTCAACCTCCTACGAGCAGTACTTC
CDR3aa: CASSLGTLDSTSYEQYF

abundance: -
j_gene: TRBJ2-5
v_gene: TRBV7-4
d_gene: -
CDR3nt: TGTGCCAGCAGCCAGTCCGGACTTAGAGAGACCCAGTACTTC
CDR3aa: CASSQSGLRETQYF

abundance: many
j_gene: TRBJ2-7
v_gene: TRBV7-6
d_gene: TRBD1
CDR3nt: TGTGCCAGCAGCCAAAGGGGGCGACGGGGCGAGCAGTACTTC
CDR3aa: CASSQRGRRGEQYF

abundance: many
j_gene: TRBJ2-5
v_gene: TRBV5-4
d_gene: -
CDR3nt: TGTGCCAGCAGCCTTCGGACAGCCCAAGAGACCCAGTACTTC
CDR3aa: CASSLRTAQETQYF

abundance: -
j_gene: TRBJ2-3
v_gene: TRBV7-6
d_gene: -
CDR3nt: TGTGCCAGCAGCTTAGCGGTAGAAACAGATACGCAGTATTTT
CDR3aa: CASSLAVETDTQYF

abundance: -
j_gene: TRBJ2-3
v_gene: TRBV19
d_gene: -
CDR3nt: TGTGCCAGTAGTGTGGCCCGATCCCCCACAGATACGCAGTATTTT
CDR3aa: CASSVARSPTDTQYF

abundance: few
j_gene: TRBJ1-5
v_gene: TRBV12-5
d_gene: -
CDR3nt: TGTGCTAGTGGCCAAAATCAGCCCCAGCATTTT
CDR3aa: CASGQNQPQHF

abundance: many
j_gene: TRBJ1-1
v_gene: TRBV7-8
d_gene: -
CDR3nt: TGTGCCAGCAGTTCAGGGAACAGGGTCGGCTCTGAAGCTTTCTTT
CDR3aa: CASSSGNRVGSEAFF

abundance: few
j_gene: TRBJ2-2
v_gene: TRBV28
d_gene: -
CDR3nt: TGTGCCAGCAGAATGTCTGGGGCCTTGCGGCGGGACACCGGGGAGCTGTTTTTT
CDR3aa: CASRMSGALRRDTGELFF

abundance: many
j_gene: TRBJ2-3
v_gene: TRBV7-6
d_gene: -
CDR3nt: TGTGCCAGCAGCACTCAGGGAGATACGCAGTATTTT
CDR3aa: CASSTQGDTQYF

abundance: few
j_gene: TRBJ2-1
v_gene: TRBV6-1
d_gene: -
CDR3nt: TGTGCCTCCTCTAGGGGGGGGCGGGATGAGCAGTTCTTC
CDR3aa: CASSRGGRDEQFF

abundance: -
j_gene: TRBJ2-5
v_gene: TRBV7-6
d_gene: TRBD1
CDR3nt: TGTGCCAGCAGCTCCCTCGGGACAGGGGGCGGAGAGACCCAGTACTTC
CDR3aa: CASSSLGTGGGETQYF

abundance: few
j_gene: TRBJ1-2
v_gene: TRBV12-5
d_gene: -
CDR3nt: TGTGCTAGTGGTTTGGCGCCAGGCTATGGCTACACCTTC
CDR3aa: CASGLAPGYGYTF

abundance: many
j_gene: TRBJ2-6
v_gene: TRBV7-8
d_gene: TRBD2
CDR3nt: TGTGCCAGCAGCCCCCCCGGGAGGCCCTCTGGGGCCAACGTCCTGACTTTC
CDR3aa: CASSPPGRPSGANVLTF

abundance: many
j_gene: TRBJ1-5
v_gene: TRBV12-3/TRBV12-4
d_gene: -
CDR3nt: TGTGCCAGCAGGTCCGGGGTTCAGCCCCAGCATTTT
CDR3aa: CASRSGVQPQHF

abundance: many
j_gene: TRBJ2-2
v_gene: TRBV7-8
d_gene: TRBD1
CDR3nt: TGTGCCAGCAGCCCCCAGGGGACAGGGGGCAACGGGGAGCTGTTTTTT
CDR3aa: CASSPQGTGGNGELFF

abundance: many
j_gene: TRBJ2-7
v_gene: TRBV6-2/TRBV6-3
d_gene: -
CDR3nt: TGTGCCAGCAGCCCATCGACAGAAGACTACGAGCAGTACTTC
CDR3aa: CASSPSTEDYEQYF

abundance: many
j_gene: TRBJ2-5
v_gene: TRBV28
d_gene: -
CDR3nt: TGTGCCAGCAGTTTTGAGGAGATTGGCCAGTACTTC
CDR3aa: CASSFEEIGQYF

abundance: few
j_gene: TRBJ1-2
v_gene: TRBV27
d_gene: -
CDR3nt: TGTGCCAGCAGTTCACAGCGGTACTATGGCTACACCTTC
CDR3aa: CASSSQRYYGYTF

abundance: -
j_gene: TRBJ2-1
v_gene: TRBV11-3
d_gene: -
CDR3nt: TGTGCCAGCAGCGGCGGACGAGCCGGGCGCTACAATGAGCAGTTCTTC
CDR3aa: CASSGGRAGRYNEQFF

abundance: -
j_gene: TRBJ2-5
v_gene: TRBV12-3/TRBV12-4
d_gene: -
CDR3nt: TGTGCCAGCAGTCCCAGGTCAACGGGAGAGACCCAGTACTTC
CDR3aa: CASSPRSTGETQYF